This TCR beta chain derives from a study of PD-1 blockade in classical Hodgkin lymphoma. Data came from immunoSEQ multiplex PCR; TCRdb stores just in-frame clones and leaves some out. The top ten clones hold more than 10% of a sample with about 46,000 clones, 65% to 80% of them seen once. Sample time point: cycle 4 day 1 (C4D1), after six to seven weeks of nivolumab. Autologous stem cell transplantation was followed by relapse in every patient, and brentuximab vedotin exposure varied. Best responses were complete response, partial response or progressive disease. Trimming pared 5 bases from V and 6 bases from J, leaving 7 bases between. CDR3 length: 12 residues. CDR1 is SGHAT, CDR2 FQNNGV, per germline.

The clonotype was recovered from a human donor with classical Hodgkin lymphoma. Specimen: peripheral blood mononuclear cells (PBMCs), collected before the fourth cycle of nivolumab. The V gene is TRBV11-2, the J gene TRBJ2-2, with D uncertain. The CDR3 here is CASSPRPGELFF. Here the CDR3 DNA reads TGTGCCAGCAGCCCCAGGCCCGGGGAGCTGTTTTTT.